Listed here are 15 T cell receptor beta chains from one sample, sequenced in a study of cytomegalovirus exposure and HLA in healthy donors. Vbeta (60) and Jbeta (13) primers were used in the PCR. Sequenced by immunoSEQ multiplex PCR; TCRdb stores in-frame clones only, minus some. The sample lists 140,000 to 150,000 clones; roughly 70% were seen once. The specimen sequenced was PBMCs. The origin of the receptors is a woman aged 40-49 years in good health and CMV-seronegative.

This clone has just a few counts. The V and J genes are TRBV5-1 and TRBJ1-3; 10 bases map to TRBD1. Germline V lookup: CDR1 SGHRS, CDR2 YFSETQ. There are 14 residues in the CDR3. Losses at the gene ends were 4 bases for V and 4 bases for J; bases not matched to a gene: 2. The CDR3 protein is CASSGQGGGNTIYF. The CDR3 DNA is TGCGCCAGCAGCGGACAGGGGGGCGGAAACACCATATATTTT.

The rearrangement links TRBV27 to TRBJ2-7, with D possibly TRBD2 on 6 matching bases. Per the germline V gene, CDR1 is MNHEY and CDR2 is SMNVEV (reference sequence). Trimming took off 6 bases at V and 5 bases at J, with 17 bases between the two ends. The CDR3 spans 14 residues. CDR3 sequence: CASSSLGLTNEQYF. CDR3 DNA: TGTGCCAGCAGCTCCTTGGGACTCACCAACGAGCAGTACTTC.

The chain carries TRBV19 and TRBJ1-6, with 8 bases aligning to TRBD1. CDR1 is LNHDA and CDR2 is SQIVND in the germline V gene (reference sequence). Trimming cost V 5 bases and J 10 bases; bases outside gene matches: 19. This CDR3 contains 18 residues. DNA of the CDR3: TGTGCCAGTAGTTCTCCCTTCTGGGGACAGGCAGAAATATCACCCCTCCACTTT. It codes for CASSSPFWGQAEISPLHF. Filled out from reference TRBV19 and TRBJ1-6, the complete variable domain reads DGGITQSPKYLFRKEGQNVTLSCEQNLNHDAMYWYRQDPGQGLRLIYYSQIVNDFQKGDIAEGYSVSREKKESFPLTVTSAQKNPTAFYLCASSSPFWGQAEISPLHFGNGTRLTVT.

J is TRBJ2-4 and V is TRBV5-4; 12 positions match TRBD2. Germline V CDR1 and CDR2: SGHNT, YYREEE (reference sequence). Trimming took 4 bases from V and 11 from J; bases not matched to a gene: 16. The CDR3 spans 17 residues. The CDR3 spells CASSPGASGGAIRFQYF. The CDR3 nucleotides read TGTGCCAGCAGCCCGGGGGCTAGCGGGGGGGCCATTCGCTTTCAGTACTTC.

The chain links TRBV7-9 to TRBJ1-2; D not certain. Deletions cut 4 bases from V and 5 bases from J, with 2 bases between. This CDR3 comprises 10 residues. The germline V gene has CDR1 SEHNR and CDR2 FQNEAQ (reference sequence). The DNA of the CDR3 is TGTGCCAGCAGCTCGTATGGCTACACCTTC. It yields the protein CASSSYGYTF.

This chain links TRBV18 with TRBJ1-4; D is unresolved. Trimming removed 3 bases at V and 8 bases at J, with 19 bases between. Germline-derived CDR1 and CDR2 are KGHSH and LQKENI. The CDR3 runs 16 residues. This chain's CDR3 is CASSPGSPRREEKLFF. Here the CDR3 DNA reads TGTGCCAGCTCACCGGGCAGCCCTAGAAGGGAGGAAAAACTGTTTTTT.

The chain combines TRBV28 with TRBJ2-2; possibly TRBD1 for D (6 bases). This CDR3 comprises 15 residues. Germline CDR1 reads MDHEN; CDR2 reads SYDVKM. Trimming took 2 bases from V and 5 from J, leaving 12 bases between them. CDR3 coding DNA: TGTGCCAGCAGTTTAGCAGGGGCGCGGACCGGGGAGCTGTTTTTT. It yields the protein CASSLAGARTGELFF.

This clone was detected only a few times. This rearrangement joins TRBV6-5 to TRBJ1-5; D is unresolved. CDR3 length: 13 amino acids. Trimming stripped 4 bases from V and 6 bases from J, with 10 bases between. Germline V gene lookup returns CDR1 MNHEY and CDR2 SVGAGI. CDR3 sequence: CASSSLALQPQHF. CDR3 bases: TGTGCCAGCAGTTCCCTGGCCCTTCAGCCCCAGCATTTT.

V is TRBV5-1 and J is TRBJ1-2; 7 nucleotides line up with TRBD1. Losses at the gene ends were 4 bases for V and 4 bases for J; bases not matched to a gene: 4. The germline V gene has CDR1 SGHRS and CDR2 YFSETQ. The CDR3 is 13 residues long. CDR3 sequence: CASSPGTVYGYTF. As DNA, the CDR3 is TGCGCCAGCAGCCCCGGGACAGTCTATGGCTACACCTTC.

This clone appeared a single time. The chain combines TRBV5-4 with TRBJ1-2; unclear D gene. Trimming removed 7 bases from V and 7 bases from J, with 20 bases in between. The CDR3 consists of 14 residues. Germline-derived CDR1 and CDR2 are SGHNT and YYREEE (reference sequence). The CDR3 loop reads CASGLAGPPIGYTF. For the CDR3, the DNA is TGTGCCAGCGGGTTGGCAGGCCCTCCCATTGGCTACACCTTC.

This clone appeared once. The CDR3 sequence is CASSDARRGRTGELFF. CDR3 nucleotides: TGTGCCAGCAGTGACGCGAGGCGGGGTAGGACCGGGGAGCTGTTTTTT. This chain connects TRBV25-1 to TRBJ2-2; D perhaps matches TRBD2 (6 bases). V was pared by 3 bases and J by 5 bases, with 16 bases between. This CDR3 spans 16 amino acids. Germline V gene sequence: CDR1 MGHDK, CDR2 SYGVNS.

This rearrangement joins TRBV27 to TRBJ2-1, with TRBD2 identical over 8 bases. Germline V gene sequence: CDR1 MNHEY, CDR2 SMNVEV (reference sequence). J was trimmed by 7 bases and V by 8 bases; bases with no gene match: 10. This CDR3 is 14 amino acids long. Here the CDR3 DNA reads TGTGCCAGCCCCCCCGGGGGGGGGCCGAATGAGCAGTTCTTC. Its protein is CASPPGGGPNEQFF.

There are a few counts of this clone. This sequence joins TRBV10-2 and TRBJ1-4; weak D call: TRBD1 (6 bases). Germline V gene data show CDR1 as WSHSY and CDR2 as SAAADI. The CDR3 length is 17 residues. Trimming stripped 7 bases from V and 4 bases from J, with 22 bases between. CDR3 region: CASISTPRGANNEKLFF. DNA of the CDR3: TGCGCCAGCATCTCCACCCCCCGGGGGGCCAATAATGAAAAACTGTTTTTT.

V gene TRBV30 combines with J gene TRBJ2-7; 9 positions agree with TRBD1. The V and J ends lost 3 bases and 0 bases, in that order; junction bases with no gene match: 3. This CDR3 has 14 amino acids. Germline CDR1 and CDR2: GTSNPN and SVGIG (reference sequence). The CDR3, as DNA: TGTGCCTGGAGGGGACAGGGAAGCTCCTACGAGCAGTACTTC. It specifies CAWRGQGSSYEQYF.

The genes are TRBV7-9 and TRBJ1-1; no reliable D call. Between the trimmed V and J ends, which lost 2 bases and 7 bases, there was a span of 5 bases. CDR3 length: 11 amino acids. CDR1 and CDR2 from the germline V gene are SEHNR and FQNEAQ (reference sequence). CDR3 DNA sequence: TGTGCCAGCAGCTTAAACGGTGAAGCTTTCTTT. Amino acid sequence: CASSLNGEAFF.